This TCR beta chain was profiled in a study of blood T cell repertoires in COVID-19 (dated by TCRdb to the early 2020s). In terms of the full investigation: The collaborator samples originated in the United States, Italy and Spain and spanned the acute and convalescent phases of COVID-19. A freely available public database, intended as a resource for researchers studying the immune response to SARS-CoV-2, is where the repertoires were released. A de-identified subject ID, COVID-19 status, age in years and sex were almost always included in the sample metadata. Samples came from the ongoing ImmuneRACE study (first 160 participants) plus 1,254 subjects from 6 global collaborators. Where HLA class I and class II types were available, the types were taken from metadata supplied by the sample provider, not from assay-based typing. The prospective study material was composed of cDNA or gDNA derived from T cells, B-cell-depleted T cells, or PBMCs. Deeply sampled blood TCRbeta repertoires from subjects exposed to, actively infected with, or recovered from COVID-19 were included in the dataset. What the authors observed across the whole study: How much clinical and demographic metadata was included differed by source and by participant, and the metadata was provided uncurated.

Participants in the prospective study were aged roughly 18 to 100 years, lived in 20 to 30 United States geographic areas, and enrolled through a virtual design. Cohort assignment in the prospective study relied on participant-reported clinical history from a screening survey and a study questionnaire. ImmuneRACE Cohort 3 recovered participants were defined by two consecutive negative NP/OP PCR tests, healthcare professional clearance, or symptom resolution. In the prospective study, whole blood, serum and a nasopharyngeal or oropharyngeal swab were collected from each participant by mobile phlebotomists. Participants in the prospective study had the option to provide additional blood draws and questionnaires over an approximately 2-month period. Before DNA extraction, blood samples from the prospective study were shipped at room temperature or frozen. Concerning this clone: It has no known antigen specificity. Base qualities are not recorded, but no much larger clone differs from it by a single base.

The germline V gene provides CDR1 SGHRS and CDR2 YFSETQ. Ends trimmed: V by 1 base, J by 5 bases; bases unmatched to a gene: 5. The CDR3 spans 15 residues, from the cysteine through the phenylalanine. CDR3 DNA is the only sequence kept; it has 45 bases, read in frame from the first base. The immunoSEQ Assay, a bias-controlled multiplex PCR, was used to amplify TCRbeta CDR3 regions from genomic DNA. Turning to the authors' computational methods: The number of nucleated cells in each sample was estimated from the amplification of reference gene primers within the assay. Sequence reads were collapsed and filtered to measure the absolute abundance of every unique TCRbeta CDR3 rearrangement. For each sample, productive Simpson clonality was calculated as the square root of Simpson's diversity index over productive rearrangements. TCRdb retrieved this table from immuneACCESS and kept in-frame rearrangements only. Not all clones are present; in checked studies, unresolved V genes account for under half, and no reason is known for the remainder. Clone size and V and J calls were adopted from that table, with D and trimming inferred from the DNA. The sample data list around 300,000 clones, and approximately 91% of these were observed just once. Of the sample, less than 2% is held by the ten largest clones.

The chain links TRBV5-1 with TRBJ2-5; TRBD1 aligns with 10 central bases. The receptor's source is a woman between 40 and 50 years old who had recovered from COVID-19. Sequenced sample: PBMCs or T cells enriched from blood (not recorded which). The CDR3 has the sequence CASSLKGQGRETQYF. The base sequence is TGCGCCAGCAGCTTGAAGGGACAGGGGAGGGAGACCCAGTACTTC.